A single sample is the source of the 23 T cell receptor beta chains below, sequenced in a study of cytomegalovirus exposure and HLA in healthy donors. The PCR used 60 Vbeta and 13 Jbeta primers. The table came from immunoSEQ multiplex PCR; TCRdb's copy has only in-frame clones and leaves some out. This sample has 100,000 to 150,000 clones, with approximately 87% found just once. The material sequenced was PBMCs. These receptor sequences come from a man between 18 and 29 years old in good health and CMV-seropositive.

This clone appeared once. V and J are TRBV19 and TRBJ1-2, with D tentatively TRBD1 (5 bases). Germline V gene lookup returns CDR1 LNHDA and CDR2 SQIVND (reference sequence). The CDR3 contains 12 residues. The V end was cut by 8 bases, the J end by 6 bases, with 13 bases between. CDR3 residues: CASGRGEDGYTF. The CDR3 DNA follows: TGTGCCAGTGGTAGGGGCGAGGATGGCTACACCTTC.

CDR3 coding DNA: TGTGCCAGATCCCCCCTAGCAACTCTAAATGAAGCTTTCTTT. This sequence encodes CARSPLATLNEAFF. The J gene is TRBJ1-1, the V gene TRBV25-1; D remains ambiguous. Per germline, CDR1 MGHDK and CDR2 SYGVNS. CDR3 length equals 14 residues. With 9 bases removed from V and 7 bases from J, the gap between germline ends came to 21 bases.

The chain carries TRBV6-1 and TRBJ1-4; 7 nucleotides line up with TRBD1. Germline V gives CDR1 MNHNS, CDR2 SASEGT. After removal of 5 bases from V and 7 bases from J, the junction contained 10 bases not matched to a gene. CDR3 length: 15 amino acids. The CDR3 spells CASSHTGVAGEKLFF. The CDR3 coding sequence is TGTGCCAGCAGTCATACAGGGGTCGCAGGTGAAAAACTGTTTTTT.

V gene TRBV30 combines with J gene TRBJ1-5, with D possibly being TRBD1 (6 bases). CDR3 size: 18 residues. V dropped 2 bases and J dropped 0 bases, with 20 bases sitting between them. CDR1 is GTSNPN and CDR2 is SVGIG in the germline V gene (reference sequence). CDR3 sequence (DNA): TGTGCCTGGAGTAAAATAAGGGCGGGGGGCTCTAGCAATCAGCCCCAGCATTTT. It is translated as CAWSKIRAGGSSNQPQHF.

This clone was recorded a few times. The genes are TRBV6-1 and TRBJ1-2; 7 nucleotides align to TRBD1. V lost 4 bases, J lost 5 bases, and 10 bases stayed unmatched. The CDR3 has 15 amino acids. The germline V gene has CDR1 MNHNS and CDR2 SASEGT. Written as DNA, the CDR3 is TGTGCCAGCAGTGTGGACAGGCGTAATCTTTATGGCTACACCTTC. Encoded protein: CASSVDRRNLYGYTF.

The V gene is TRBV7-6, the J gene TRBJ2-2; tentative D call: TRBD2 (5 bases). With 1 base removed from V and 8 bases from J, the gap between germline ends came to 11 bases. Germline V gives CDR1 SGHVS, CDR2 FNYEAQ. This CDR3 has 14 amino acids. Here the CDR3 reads CASSLGLEAGELFF. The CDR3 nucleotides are TGTGCCAGCAGCTTAGGGCTGGAGGCTGGGGAGCTGTTTTTT.

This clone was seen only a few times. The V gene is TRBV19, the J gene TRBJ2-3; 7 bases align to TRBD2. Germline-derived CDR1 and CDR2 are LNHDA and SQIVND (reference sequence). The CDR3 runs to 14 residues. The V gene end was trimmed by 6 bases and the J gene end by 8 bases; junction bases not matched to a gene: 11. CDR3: CASREAGNKRTQYF. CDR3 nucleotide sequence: TGTGCCAGTAGGGAAGCGGGGAACAAGCGTACGCAGTATTTT.

CDR3 sequence: CASKPTYSGGTGYTF. The DNA of the CDR3 is TGTGCCAGCAAACCCACCTATAGCGGGGGAACTGGCTACACCTTC. V and J are TRBV6-5 and TRBJ1-2; D perhaps matches TRBD1 (5 bases). Germline CDR1 is MNHEY and CDR2 is SVGAGI. The V end lost 7 bases, the J end lost 7 bases, and 22 bases lay between the germline ends. The CDR3 has 15 amino acids.

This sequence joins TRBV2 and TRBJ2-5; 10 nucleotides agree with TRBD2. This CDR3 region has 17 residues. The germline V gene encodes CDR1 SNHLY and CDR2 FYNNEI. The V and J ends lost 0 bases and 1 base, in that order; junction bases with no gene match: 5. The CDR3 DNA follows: TGTGCCAGCAGTGAAGCTGTCGAGCGGGGGGGCCAAGAGACCCAGTACTTC. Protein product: CASSEAVERGGQETQYF. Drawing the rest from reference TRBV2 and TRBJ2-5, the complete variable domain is EPEVTQTPSHQVTQMGQEVILRCVPISNHLYFYWYRQILGQKVEFLVSFYNNEISEKSEIFDDQFSVERPDGSNFTLKIRSTKLEDSAMYFCASSEAVERGGQETQYFGPGTRLLVL.

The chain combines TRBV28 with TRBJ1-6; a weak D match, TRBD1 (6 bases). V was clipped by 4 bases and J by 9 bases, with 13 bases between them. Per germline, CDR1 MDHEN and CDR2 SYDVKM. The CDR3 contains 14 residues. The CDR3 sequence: CASSYQGRGSPLHF. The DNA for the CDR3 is TGTGCCAGCAGTTACCAGGGGAGAGGTTCACCCCTCCACTTT.

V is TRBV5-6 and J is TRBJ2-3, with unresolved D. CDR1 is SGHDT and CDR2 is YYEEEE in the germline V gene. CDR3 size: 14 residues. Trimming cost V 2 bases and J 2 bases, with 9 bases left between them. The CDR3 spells CASSFGYYTDTQYF. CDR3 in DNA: TGTGCCAGCAGCTTCGGGTATTACACAGATACGCAGTATTTT.

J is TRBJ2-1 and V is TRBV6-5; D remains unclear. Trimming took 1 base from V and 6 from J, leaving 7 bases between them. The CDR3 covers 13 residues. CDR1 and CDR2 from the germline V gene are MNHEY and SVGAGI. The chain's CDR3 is CASSYWPANEQFF. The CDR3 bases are TGTGCCAGCAGTTACTGGCCCGCCAATGAGCAGTTCTTC.

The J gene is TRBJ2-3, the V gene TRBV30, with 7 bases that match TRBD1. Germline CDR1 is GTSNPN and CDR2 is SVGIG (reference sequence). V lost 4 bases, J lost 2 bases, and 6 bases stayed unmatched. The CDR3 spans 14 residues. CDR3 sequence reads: CAWKRTGVTDTQYF. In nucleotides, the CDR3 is TGTGCCTGGAAGAGGACAGGAGTCACAGATACGCAGTATTTT.

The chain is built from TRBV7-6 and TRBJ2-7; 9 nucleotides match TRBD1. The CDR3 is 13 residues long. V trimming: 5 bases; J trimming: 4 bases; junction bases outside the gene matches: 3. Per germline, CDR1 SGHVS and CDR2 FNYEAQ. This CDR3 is CASSRDREYEQYF. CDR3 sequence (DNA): TGTGCCAGCAGCCGGGACAGGGAGTACGAGCAGTACTTC.

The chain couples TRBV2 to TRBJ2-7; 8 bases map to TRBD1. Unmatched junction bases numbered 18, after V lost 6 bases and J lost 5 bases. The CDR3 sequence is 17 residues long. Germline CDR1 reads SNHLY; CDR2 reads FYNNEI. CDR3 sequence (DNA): TGTGCCAGCAGCGGAATGGAGGGACAGGTAAATCTCAACGAGCAGTACTTC. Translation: CASSGMEGQVNLNEQYF.

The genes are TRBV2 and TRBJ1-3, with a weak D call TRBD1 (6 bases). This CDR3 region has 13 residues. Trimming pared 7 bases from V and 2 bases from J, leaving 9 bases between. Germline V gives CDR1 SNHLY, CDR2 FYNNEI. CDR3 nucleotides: TGTGCCAGCAATTCAGGGGCTGGAAACACCATATATTTT. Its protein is CASNSGAGNTIYF.

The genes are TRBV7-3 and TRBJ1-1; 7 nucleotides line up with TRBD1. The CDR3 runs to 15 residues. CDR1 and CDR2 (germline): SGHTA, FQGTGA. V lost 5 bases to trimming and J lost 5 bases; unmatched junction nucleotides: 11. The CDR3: CASSTRQGLRTEAFF. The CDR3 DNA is TGTGCCAGCAGCACCCGACAGGGCCTTAGAACTGAAGCTTTCTTT.

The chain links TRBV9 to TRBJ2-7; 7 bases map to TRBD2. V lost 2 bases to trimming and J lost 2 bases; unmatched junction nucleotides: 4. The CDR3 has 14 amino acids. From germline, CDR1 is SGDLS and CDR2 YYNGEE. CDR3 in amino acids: CASSVGGAPYEQYF. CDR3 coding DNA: TGTGCCAGCAGCGTGGGAGGGGCCCCCTACGAGCAGTACTTC.

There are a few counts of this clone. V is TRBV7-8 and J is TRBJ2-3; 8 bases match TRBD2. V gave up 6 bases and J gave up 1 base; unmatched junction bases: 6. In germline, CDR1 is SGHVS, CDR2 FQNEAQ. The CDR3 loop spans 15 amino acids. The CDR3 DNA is TGTGCCAGCAGTTCCCCGCGGGGGGGCACAGATACGCAGTATTTT. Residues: CASSSPRGGTDTQYF.

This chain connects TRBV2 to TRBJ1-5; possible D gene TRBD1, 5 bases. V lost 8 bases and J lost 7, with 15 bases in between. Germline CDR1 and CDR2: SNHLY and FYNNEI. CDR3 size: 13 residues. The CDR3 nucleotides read TGTGCCAGCGGACGGGGGGAACCCCAGCCCCAGCATTTT. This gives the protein CASGRGEPQPQHF.

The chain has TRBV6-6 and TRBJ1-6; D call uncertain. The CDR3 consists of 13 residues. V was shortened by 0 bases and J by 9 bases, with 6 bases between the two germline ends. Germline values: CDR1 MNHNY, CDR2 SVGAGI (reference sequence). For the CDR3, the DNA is TGTGCCAGCAGTTACTCAGTGGCTTCACCCCTCCACTTT. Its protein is CASSYSVASPLHF.

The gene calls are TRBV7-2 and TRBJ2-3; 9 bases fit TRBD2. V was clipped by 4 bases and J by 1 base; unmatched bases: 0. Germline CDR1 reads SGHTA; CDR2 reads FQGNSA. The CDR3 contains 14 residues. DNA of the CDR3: TGTGCCAGCAGCTGGACTAGCGGCACAGATACGCAGTATTTT. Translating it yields CASSWTSGTDTQYF.

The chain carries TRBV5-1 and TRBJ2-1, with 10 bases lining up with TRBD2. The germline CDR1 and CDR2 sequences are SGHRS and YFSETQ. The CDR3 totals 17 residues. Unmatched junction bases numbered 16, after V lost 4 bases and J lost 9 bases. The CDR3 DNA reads TGCGCCAGCAGCCTACAACGTTTAGCGGGGGGCCCTTTTGAGCAGTTCTTC. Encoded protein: CASSLQRLAGGPFEQFF.